The following is a TCR beta chain sequence with its context. This specimen comes from a study of T cell responses to AZD1222 COVID-19 vaccine. Between the trimmed V and J ends, which lost 2 bases and 8 bases, there was a span of 13 bases. This CDR3 has 15 residues. In germline, CDR1 is KGHSH, CDR2 LQKENI. The repertoire was sequenced with immunoSEQ multiplex PCR; TCRdb's copy has only in-frame clones and lacks some. This sample has around 120,000 clones, with 75% to 90% found just once. J is TRBJ1-6 and V is TRBV18; no firm D call. The TCR sequence derives from an adult who received the AZD1222 COVID-19 vaccine. The sequenced sample was peripheral blood, obtained 28 days after the second AZD1222 dose. CDR3: CASSPNGPSDSPLHF. CDR3 nucleotide sequence: TGTGCCAGCTCACCAAACGGGCCTTCCGATTCACCCCTCCACTTT.